Listed below are T cell receptor beta chains from one sample, sequenced in a study of blood T cell repertoires in COVID-19. Some clones are missing from TCRdb's copy, which holds only in-frame ones; the method was immunoSEQ multiplex PCR. The sample shows around 100,000 clones, 85% of them seen only once. The sequenced material came from peripheral blood. Every receptor here comes from a man aged 40-49 years with acute or convalescent COVID-19. Both conserved end residues are part of each CDR3. The D gene is left open where the match is weak. Only some rows state a clone size, as once, few, many or a class for expanded clones.

D gene,J gene,clone size,V gene,CDR3 protein,CDR3 DNA
TRBD2,TRBJ2-1,NA,TRBV2,CASSGGLVYQEQFF,TGTGCCAGCAGTGGGGGACTAGTTTACCAGGAGCAGTTCTTC
NA,TRBJ2-1,once,TRBV5-6,CASSWIMGGRDEQFF,TGTGCCAGCAGCTGGATAATGGGAGGACGGGATGAGCAGTTCTTC
NA,TRBJ1-6,NA,TRBV2,CASRPRGYDSPLHF,TGTGCCAGCAGACCTAGGGGGTACGATTCACCCCTCCACTTT
NA,TRBJ2-5,once,TRBV29-1,CSVGSVQETQYF,TGCAGCGTTGGGTCAGTTCAAGAGACCCAGTACTTC
NA,TRBJ1-2,NA,TRBV6-5,CASSYSSAGGYTF,TGTGCCAGCAGTTACTCGTCAGCAGGTGGCTACACCTTC
TRBD1,TRBJ2-1,NA,TRBV7-8,CASSQGGGQGATGEQFF,TGTGCCAGCAGTCAAGGAGGGGGACAGGGGGCTACGGGAGAGCAGTTCTTC
NA,TRBJ2-3,NA,TRBV3-1/TRBV3-2,CASSQEGARTDTQYF,TGTGCCAGCAGCCAAGAGGGGGCCCGCACAGATACGCAGTATTTT
TRBD1,TRBJ2-1,NA,TRBV30,CAWIRDRFYNEQFF,TGTGCCTGGATAAGGGACAGATTCTACAATGAGCAGTTCTTC
NA,TRBJ2-1,NA,TRBV5-1,CASSLEGRRNEQFF,TGCGCCAGCAGCTTGGAAGGGAGGCGGAATGAGCAGTTCTTC
TRBD1,TRBJ1-1,NA,TRBV10-3,CATRRTGEETEAFF,TGTGCCACCCGAAGGACAGGGGAGGAGACTGAAGCTTTCTTT
TRBD1,TRBJ2-1,few,TRBV7-8,CASSLRGQGNNEQFF,TGTGCCAGCAGCTTACGGGGACAGGGAAACAATGAGCAGTTCTTC
NA,TRBJ1-2,NA,TRBV30,CAWGRGGGYTF,TGTGCCTGGGGAAGGGGTGGGGGCTACACCTTC
TRBD2,TRBJ2-7,once,TRBV28,CASGNSGKVGEQYF,TGTGCCAGCGGGAACAGCGGGAAGGTAGGCGAGCAGTACTTC
TRBD1,TRBJ2-7,NA,TRBV18,CASSSGTGSYEQYF,TGTGCCAGCTCCTCCGGGACAGGCTCCTACGAGCAGTACTTC
TRBD2,TRBJ2-5,NA,TRBV6-5,CASSYGVAGVQETQYF,TGTGCCAGCAGTTACGGGGTAGCGGGGGTACAAGAGACCCAGTACTTC
NA,TRBJ1-4,NA,TRBV10-3,CAISEREDEKLFF,TGTGCCATCAGTGAAAGGGAGGATGAAAAACTGTTTTTT
TRBD2,TRBJ2-2,NA,TRBV14,CASSPTKRGRGGELFF,TGTGCCAGCAGCCCGACTAAGCGGGGTCGGGGCGGGGAGCTGTTTTTT
NA,TRBJ2-7,NA,TRBV4-1,CASSPIGRESSYEQYF,TGCGCCAGCAGCCCGATCGGACGGGAAAGCTCCTACGAGCAGTACTTC
NA,TRBJ1-5,NA,TRBV6-1,CASSERVAGNQPQHF,TGTGCCAGCAGTGAGAGGGTAGCGGGCAATCAGCCCCAGCATTTT
TRBD2,TRBJ2-3,NA,TRBV6-5,CASHSGGSTDTQYF,TGTGCCAGCCATAGCGGGGGGAGCACAGATACGCAGTATTTT
NA,TRBJ1-1,NA,TRBV6-2/TRBV6-3,CASSYETRTEAFF,TGTGCCAGCAGTTATGAGACGAGGACTGAAGCTTTCTTT
NA,TRBJ2-5,NA,TRBV2,CASTLTGRGLSETQYF,TGTGCCAGCACCTTGACAGGCAGAGGCTTGTCAGAGACCCAGTACTTC
NA,TRBJ2-1,NA,TRBV28,CASRPQRRGEQFF,TGTGCCAGCAGACCCCAGCGAAGGGGTGAGCAGTTCTTC
TRBD1,TRBJ1-1,NA,TRBV29-1,CSVFPQGARTEAFF,TGCAGCGTTTTTCCTCAGGGGGCGCGAACTGAAGCTTTCTTT
TRBD1,TRBJ1-6,NA,TRBV6-5,CASSSPQGAFSPLHF,TGTGCCAGCAGTTCACCACAGGGGGCCTTTTCACCCCTCCACTTT
NA,TRBJ2-3,NA,TRBV19,CASSTRQDTQYF,TGTGCCAGTAGTACCAGACAGGATACGCAGTATTTT
TRBD2,TRBJ2-3,few,TRBV11-3,CASSGHGGAGDTQYF,TGTGCCAGCAGCGGCCACGGGGGGGCGGGAGATACGCAGTATTTT
NA,TRBJ1-4,NA,TRBV2,CASSTQGAPNEKLFF,TGTGCCAGCAGCACCCAAGGGGCCCCTAATGAAAAACTGTTTTTT
NA,TRBJ1-2,NA,TRBV6-1,CASSEALPGGYTF,TGTGCCAGCAGTGAAGCGCTCCCGGGTGGCTACACCTTC
TRBD1,TRBJ2-7,NA,TRBV5-1,CASSLGDRGHSYEQYF,TGCGCCAGCAGCTTGGGGGACAGGGGGCATTCCTACGAGCAGTACTTC
NA,TRBJ1-4,NA,TRBV7-8,CASSLGGLPGKLFF,TGTGCCAGCAGCTTAGGGGGTCTTCCGGGGAAACTGTTTTTT
NA,TRBJ2-7,NA,TRBV19,CASSEQRTYEQYF,TGTGCCAGTAGTGAACAGAGAACCTACGAGCAGTACTTC
TRBD1,TRBJ1-2,NA,TRBV7-8,CASRPGGYGYGYTF,TGTGCCAGCAGGCCAGGGGGGTATGGGTATGGCTACACCTTC
NA,TRBJ2-3,once,TRBV11-3,CASSFGRATDTQYF,TGTGCCAGCAGCTTCGGGCGGGCCACAGATACGCAGTATTTT
TRBD2,TRBJ2-3,NA,TRBV9,CASSVSTSGRPGDTQYF,TGTGCCAGCAGCGTATCGACTAGCGGGAGGCCCGGGGATACGCAGTATTTT
TRBD2,TRBJ2-1,NA,TRBV27,CASSEREGPDEQFF,TGTGCCAGCAGTGAGCGGGAGGGCCCTGATGAGCAGTTCTTC
TRBD2,TRBJ2-5,NA,TRBV6-5,CASPGLAVQETQYF,TGTGCCAGCCCGGGACTAGCGGTACAAGAGACCCAGTACTTC
NA,TRBJ1-2,NA,TRBV10-3,CAISDKGPANYGYTF,TGTGCCATCAGTGACAAGGGGCCAGCTAACTATGGCTACACCTTC
TRBD1,TRBJ1-1,NA,TRBV30,CAWAGQGYTEAFF,TGTGCCTGGGCGGGACAGGGTTACACTGAAGCTTTCTTT
NA,TRBJ2-3,once,TRBV6-6,CASSYSRQGSDTQYF,TGTGCCAGCAGTTACTCGAGGCAGGGGTCAGATACGCAGTATTTT
NA,TRBJ2-7,NA,TRBV28,CASSSTGSRFWKQYF,TGTGCCAGCAGTTCAACCGGGTCAAGGTTCTGGAAGCAGTACTTC
TRBD1,TRBJ1-1,NA,TRBV6-5,CASNQGQGNTEAFF,TGTGCCAGCAACCAGGGACAGGGGAACACTGAAGCTTTCTTT
TRBD2,TRBJ2-7,NA,TRBV7-2,CASSVGLAGTYEQYF,TGTGCCAGCAGCGTTGGACTAGCGGGTACCTACGAGCAGTACTTC
NA,TRBJ1-1,NA,TRBV18,CASSPPSGSGTEAFF,TGTGCCAGCTCACCACCGTCTGGGTCCGGGACTGAAGCTTTCTTT
NA,TRBJ2-7,NA,TRBV18,CASSPTPGTPSYEQYF,TGTGCCAGCTCACCTACCCCCGGGACACCTTCCTACGAGCAGTACTTC
NA,TRBJ2-7,NA,TRBV7-8,CASSLRVFAGSSYEQYF,TGTGCCAGCAGCTTAAGGGTGTTCGCGGGCTCTTCCTACGAGCAGTACTTC
TRBD2,TRBJ2-7,NA,TRBV5-4,CASSLAGTSGLYEQYF,TGTGCCAGCAGCTTGGCCGGGACTAGCGGGTTATACGAGCAGTACTTC